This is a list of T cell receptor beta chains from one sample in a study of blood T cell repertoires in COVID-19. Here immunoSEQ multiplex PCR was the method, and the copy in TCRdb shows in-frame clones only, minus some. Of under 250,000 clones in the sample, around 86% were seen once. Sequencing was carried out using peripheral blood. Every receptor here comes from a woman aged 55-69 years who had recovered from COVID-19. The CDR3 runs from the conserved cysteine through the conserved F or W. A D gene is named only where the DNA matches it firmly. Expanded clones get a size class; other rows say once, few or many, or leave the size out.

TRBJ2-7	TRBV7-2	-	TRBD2	CASSTLTSGGEQYF	TGTGCCAGCAGCACCCTTACTAGCGGGGGCGAGCAGTACTTC
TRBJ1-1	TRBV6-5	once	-	CASRSTGVRTEAFF	TGTGCCAGCAGATCGACAGGTGTCCGCACTGAAGCTTTCTTT
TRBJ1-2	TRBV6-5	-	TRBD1	CASSPGTGSVYGYTF	TGTGCCAGCAGTCCAGGGACAGGGAGTGTCTATGGCTACACCTTC
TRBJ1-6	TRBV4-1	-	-	CASSQGRAVGINSPLHF	TGCGCCAGCAGCCAAGGGCGGGCAGTGGGGATTAATTCACCCCTCCACTTT
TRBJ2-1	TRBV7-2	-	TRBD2	CAGSQGSGGLYNEQFF	TGTGCCGGCAGCCAGGGGAGCGGGGGACTCTACAATGAGCAGTTCTTC
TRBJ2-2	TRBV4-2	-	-	CASSQEGGADTGELFF	TGTGCCAGCAGCCAAGAAGGAGGCGCTGACACCGGGGAGCTGTTTTTT
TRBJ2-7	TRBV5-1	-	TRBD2	CASSAGGAGPLGEQYF	TGCGCCAGCAGCGCCGGGGGGGCTGGGCCCCTAGGGGAGCAGTACTTC
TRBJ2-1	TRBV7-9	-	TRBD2	CASSLATGTSGASRNEQFF	TGTGCCAGCAGCTTAGCGACCGGGACTAGCGGGGCCTCTAGGAATGAGCAGTTCTTC
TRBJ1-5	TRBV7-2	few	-	CASSIGGYQPQHF	TGTGCCAGCAGCATAGGAGGGTATCAGCCCCAGCATTTT
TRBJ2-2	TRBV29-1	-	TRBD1	CSYTPTGAGTGELFF	TGCAGCTATACCCCGACAGGGGCGGGCACCGGGGAGCTGTTTTTT
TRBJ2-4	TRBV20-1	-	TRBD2	CSASTLAGGQNIQYF	TGCAGTGCGAGTACGCTAGCGGGGGGCCAAAACATTCAGTACTTC
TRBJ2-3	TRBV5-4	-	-	CASSLDFTDTQYF	TGTGCCAGCAGCTTGGACTTTACAGATACGCAGTATTTT
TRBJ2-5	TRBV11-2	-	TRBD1	CASTTTGGRRETQYF	TGTGCCAGCACCACGACAGGGGGCCGGAGAGAGACCCAGTACTTC
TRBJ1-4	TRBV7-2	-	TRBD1	CASSPRTGGGEKLFF	TGTGCCAGCAGCCCAAGGACAGGGGGTGGGGAAAAACTGTTTTTT
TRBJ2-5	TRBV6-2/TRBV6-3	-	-	CASSYSRGRGETQYF	TGTGCCAGCAGTTACTCGAGGGGACGGGGGGAGACCCAGTACTTC
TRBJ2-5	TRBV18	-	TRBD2	CASSPGGEETQYF	TGTGCCAGCTCACCAGGGGGGGAAGAGACCCAGTACTTC
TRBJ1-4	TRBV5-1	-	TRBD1	CASSLRTGGDEKLFF	TGCGCCAGCAGCCTACGGACAGGGGGCGATGAAAAACTGTTTTTT
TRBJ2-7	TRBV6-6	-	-	CASSTSGTYSYEQYF	TGTGCCAGCAGTACGTCCGGGACATACTCCTACGAGCAGTACTTC
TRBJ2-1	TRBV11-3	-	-	CASSTQGYEQFF	TGTGCCAGCAGCACCCAGGGGTATGAGCAGTTCTTC
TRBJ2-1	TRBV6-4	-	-	CASSQLPGSGPNEQFF	TGTGCCAGCAGCCAGTTACCGGGGAGCGGGCCCAATGAGCAGTTCTTC
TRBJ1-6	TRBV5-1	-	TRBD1	CASSPGQGSYNSPLHF	TGCGCCAGCAGCCCAGGACAGGGATCCTATAATTCACCCCTCCACTTT
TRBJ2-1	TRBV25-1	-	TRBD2	CASSESLAGASQFF	TGTGCCAGCAGTGAATCTCTAGCGGGGGCCTCCCAGTTCTTC
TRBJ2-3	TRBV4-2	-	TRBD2	CASSQGLAGADTQYF	TGTGCCAGCAGCCAAGGACTAGCGGGCGCAGATACGCAGTATTTT
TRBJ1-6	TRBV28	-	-	CASSAIQGFGSPLHF	TGTGCCAGCAGTGCAATTCAGGGGTTTGGTTCACCCCTCCACTTT
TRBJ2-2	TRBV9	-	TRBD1	CASSVPRGQGNTGELFF	TGTGCCAGCAGCGTGCCCCGGGGACAGGGGAACACCGGGGAGCTGTTTTTT
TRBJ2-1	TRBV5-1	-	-	CASRDISGGNEQFF	TGCGCCAGCAGGGACATCTCAGGGGGGAATGAGCAGTTCTTC
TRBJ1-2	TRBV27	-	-	CASNTLSGIDGYTF	TGTGCCAGCAATACCCTTTCAGGGATCGATGGCTACACCTTC
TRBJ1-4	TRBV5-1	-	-	CASSLVPFDSTNEKLFF	TGCGCCAGCAGCTTGGTGCCCTTTGACTCAACTAATGAAAAACTGTTTTTT
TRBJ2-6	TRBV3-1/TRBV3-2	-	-	CASSQDVPTGLPSGANVLTF	TGTGCCAGCAGCCAAGATGTGCCGACAGGCCTTCCCTCTGGGGCCAACGTCCTGACTTTC
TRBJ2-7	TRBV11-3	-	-	CASSPQTGYEQYF	TGTGCCAGCAGCCCCCAGACAGGTTACGAGCAGTACTTC
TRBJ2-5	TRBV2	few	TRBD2	CASSYSGTSDETQYF	TGTGCCAGCAGTTACTCCGGGACTAGCGATGAGACCCAGTACTTC
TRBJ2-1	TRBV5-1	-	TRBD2	CASSYDSGGAGDEQFF	TGCGCCAGCAGCTATGATAGCGGGGGGGCCGGCGATGAGCAGTTCTTC
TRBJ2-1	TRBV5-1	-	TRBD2	CASSLGGRGSRNEQFF	TGCGCCAGCAGCTTAGGAGGGCGGGGGTCTCGCAATGAGCAGTTCTTC
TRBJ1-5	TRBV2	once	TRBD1	CASDRESNQPQHF	TGTGCCAGTGACAGGGAAAGCAATCAGCCCCAGCATTTT
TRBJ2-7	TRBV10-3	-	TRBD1	CAISGTGAGEQYF	TGTGCCATCAGTGGCACAGGGGCGGGTGAGCAGTACTTC
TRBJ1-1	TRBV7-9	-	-	CASRDPTGNTEAFF	TGTGCCAGCAGGGACCCGACAGGAAACACTGAAGCTTTCTTT
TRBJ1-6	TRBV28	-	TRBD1	CASSLPLPGQGGAPLHF	TGTGCCAGCAGTTTACCCCTCCCTGGACAGGGAGGGGCACCCCTCCACTTT
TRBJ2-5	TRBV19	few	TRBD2	CASSITAGETQYF	TGTGCCAGTAGCATAACAGCGGGGGAGACCCAGTACTTC
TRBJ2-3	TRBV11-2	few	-	CASSSVTSTDTQYF	TGTGCCAGCAGCTCTGTGACTAGCACAGATACGCAGTATTTT
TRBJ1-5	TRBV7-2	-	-	CASRAGVLGNQPQHF	TGTGCCAGCAGGGCAGGCGTTTTAGGCAATCAGCCCCAGCATTTT
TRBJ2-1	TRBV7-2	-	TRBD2	CASSLGGSSGGFNEQFF	TGTGCCAGCAGCTTAGGAGGTAGTAGCGGGGGATTCAATGAGCAGTTCTTC
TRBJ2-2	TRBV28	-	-	CASRGWREIPGELFF	TGTGCCAGCAGAGGATGGAGGGAAATTCCCGGGGAGCTGTTTTTT
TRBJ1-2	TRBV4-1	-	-	CASSQDSGGYGYTF	TGCGCCAGCAGCCAAGATAGCGGGGGATATGGCTACACCTTC
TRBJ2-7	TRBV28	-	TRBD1	CASSSGQGPHEQYF	TGTGCCAGCAGTTCGGGACAGGGTCCCCACGAGCAGTACTTC
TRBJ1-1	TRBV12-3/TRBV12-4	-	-	CASSLTGDEAFF	TGTGCCAGCAGCCTGACGGGGGATGAAGCTTTCTTT
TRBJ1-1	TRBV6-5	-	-	CATGTRTRNTEAFF	TGTGCCACTGGGACAAGAACTAGGAACACTGAAGCTTTCTTT
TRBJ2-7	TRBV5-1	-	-	CASSLIPGEYEQYF	TGCGCCAGCAGCTTGATTCCGGGAGAATACGAGCAGTACTTC
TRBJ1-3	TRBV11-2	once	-	CASSEQTSGNTIYF	TGTGCCAGCAGCGAACAGACCTCTGGAAACACCATATATTTT